Listed below are T cell receptor beta chains from one sample, sequenced in a study of CD8 T cells in ankylosing spondylitis. TCRdb used MiXCR to reprocess the 5' RACE reads, holding one entry per CDR3 protein. This sample has around 220,000 distinct CDR3 sequences, with approximately 20% found just once. What was sequenced was blood, either unsorted or a sorted T cell fraction (not recorded which). All receptors derive from a male donor with ankylosing spondylitis. CDR3s include the opening cysteine and the closing phenylalanine or tryptophan. Fields, in order: J gene, V gene, clone size, D gene, CDR3 DNA, CDR3 protein. A D gene is named only where the DNA matches it firmly. Only some rows state a clone size, as once, few, many or a class for expanded clones.

>TRBJ2-2|TRBV10-3|few|TRBD2
TGTGCCATCAGTGAGTCGACTAGCGGGATAGACACCGGGGAGCTGTTTTTT
CAISESTSGIDTGELFF
>TRBJ2-3|TRBV12-3/TRBV12-4|few|TRBD1
TGTGCCAGCACCCGACAGGGCCCCGTAGAAGATACGCAGTATTTT
CASTRQGPVEDTQYF
>TRBJ2-7|TRBV28|few|TRBD2
TGTGCCAGCAGTTTGACTAGCGGGGTTACCTACGAGCAGTACTTC
CASSLTSGVTYEQYF
>TRBJ2-7|TRBV3-1|-|-
TGTGCCAGCAGCCCCTCTATAAGCTCGTACGAGCAGTACTTC
CASSPSISSYEQYF
>TRBJ1-1|TRBV7-8|-|-
TGTGCCAGCAGCTTAGCTTTCGAGGGCAACACTGAAGCTTTCTTT
CASSLAFEGNTEAFF
>TRBJ1-3|TRBV5-1|-|-
TGCGCCAGCAGCTTGGAGGGAACAGGATACTCTGGAAACACCATATATTTT
CASSLEGTGYSGNTIYF
>TRBJ2-3|TRBV7-8|few|-
TGTGCCAGCAGCTTTGGAGGTTCGGTCGGCACAGATACGCAGTATTTT
CASSFGGSVGTDTQYF
>TRBJ2-1|TRBV29-1|-|TRBD2
TGCAGCGTTCCTCCACCCGGGACTAGCGGGTCCTACAATGAGCAGTTCTTC
CSVPPPGTSGSYNEQFF
>TRBJ2-1|TRBV11-1|-|-
TGTGCCAGCAGCTTAGCGAAGTTAGGCAATGAGCAGTTCTTC
CASSLAKLGNEQFF
>TRBJ1-1|TRBV4-1|-|-
TGCGCCAGCAGCCAAGTGAGGGTCGGCACTGAAGCTTTCTTT
CASSQVRVGTEAFF
>TRBJ2-5|TRBV20-1|-|-
TGCAGTGCTATCGACAGCGCGTTAAGGGAAGAGACCCAGTACTTC
CSAIDSALREETQYF
>TRBJ2-7|TRBV4-1|-|TRBD2
TGCGCCAGCAGCCAAGCCCTAGCGGAAACCTACGAGCAGTACTTC
CASSQALAETYEQYF
>TRBJ1-1|TRBV29-1|few|-
TGCAGCGTTGTCGAAATCCCGGTCCCTGAAGCTTTCTTT
CSVVEIPVPEAFF
>TRBJ2-5|TRBV3-1|few|-
TGTGCCAGCAGCCAAATATCACCGGGACCCTCCCAAGAGACCCAGTACTTC
CASSQISPGPSQETQYF
>TRBJ2-5|TRBV27|-|-
TGTGCCAGCAGTGGGGGCTTGGAGACCCAGTACTTC
CASSGGLETQYF
>TRBJ1-5|TRBV4-1|few|-
TGCGCCAGCAGCCAACTGGGCAGCAATCAGCCCCAGCATTTT
CASSQLGSNQPQHF
>TRBJ2-3|TRBV6-1|many|TRBD2
TGTGCCAGCAGTGTGGTAGCGGGAGATAGGGATACGCAGTATTTT
CASSVVAGDRDTQYF
>TRBJ2-5|TRBV5-1|-|-
TGCGCCAGCAGCTTGGAGGGACTCCAAGAGACCCAGTACTTC
CASSLEGLQETQYF
>TRBJ2-7|TRBV12-3/TRBV12-4|many|TRBD1
TGTGCCAGCAGTCCAAGGACAGGGGGCTCCTACGAGCAGTACTTC
CASSPRTGGSYEQYF
>TRBJ1-6|TRBV20-1|-|TRBD1
TGCAGTGCTAGAAACGGACAGGCCGCATATAATTCACCCCTCCACTTT
CSARNGQAAYNSPLHF
>TRBJ2-7|TRBV13|-|-
TGTGCCAGCAGCTCCGGGAACCATTACGAGCAGTACTTC
CASSSGNHYEQYF
>TRBJ2-5|TRBV7-8|-|TRBD1
TGTGCCAGCAGCCCTGGGACAGGGCCCCAAGAGACCCAGTACTTC
CASSPGTGPQETQYF
>TRBJ2-2|TRBV5-6|few|TRBD2
TGTGCCAGCAGCTTGGGGGAGGGAACGTGGACCGGGGAGCTGTTTTTT
CASSLGEGTWTGELFF
>TRBJ2-7|TRBV6-2/TRBV6-3|-|TRBD1
TGTGCCAGCAGTTCCCACGACGGGACAGGTGCCTACGAGCAGTACTTC
CASSSHDGTGAYEQYF
>TRBJ1-5|TRBV4-1|few|-
TGCGCCAGCAGCCAATATACAGGGAGTGGCAATCAGCCCCAGCATTTT
CASSQYTGSGNQPQHF
>TRBJ2-3|TRBV13|few|-
TGTGCCAGCAGCTTCCCGGGTAGCACAGATACGCAGTATTTT
CASSFPGSTDTQYF